The clone carrying this T cell receptor (beta chain) was seen a handful of times. V was pared by 4 bases and J by 1 base, with 11 bases between. This CDR3 has 14 residues. Germline values: CDR1 SGHRS, CDR2 YFSETQ. Time point denoted: persistent/refractory GD, antithyroid drugs over 5 years with positive TRAb. RNA extracted from PBMCs served as the sequencing template. It was by American Thyroid Association guidelines that Graves' disease was diagnosed. Assembly of TCR beta libraries relied on iRepertoire HTBI primers together with Arm-PCR of CDR3 regions. TCRdb reprocessed the multiplex PCR reads with MiXCR, giving one entry per CDR3 protein. The table includes about 660,000 distinct CDR3 sequences, approximately 29% detected once. These data originate in a study of regulatory T cells in long-lasting Graves disease.

The gene calls are TRBV5-1 and TRBJ1-1; perhaps TRBD1 as D (6 bases). The sample was peripheral blood mononuclear cells (PBMCs), taken when the disease was refractory, from a patient treated with antithyroid drugs. The TCR comes from a female donor with Graves disease. CDR3 DNA: TGCGCCAGCAGCGCGGGACACCAGAACACTGAAGCTTTCTTT. Protein product: CASSAGHQNTEAFF.